This paragraph reports one T cell receptor beta chain. Its target is unknown. The data derive from a study of T cell clones after liver transplantation. Study-wide findings and caveats: A significant post-transplant drop in circulating graft-donor-reactive CD4 TCRbeta sequences occurred in most of the 8 subjects.

The method was immunoSEQ multiplex PCR; TCRdb's version includes in-frame clones alone and lacks a portion of them. This table has tens of thousands of clones, roughly 92% appearing once. The receptor was isolated from a human patient who received a liver transplant. The T cells may partly be graft donor cells. The sequencing used CD8+ T cells from blood, collected nearly 26 months after liver transplant.

This CDR3 reads CASRLSGRQNIQYF. CDR3 DNA: TGTGCCAGCAGATTGAGCGGGAGACAAAACATTCAGTACTTC. The chain recombines TRBV6-1 with TRBJ2-4; 8 nucleotides agree with TRBD2. V dropped 6 bases and J dropped 5; count of bases not matched to a gene: 6. This CDR3 has 14 amino acids. CDR1 and CDR2 from the germline V gene are MNHNS and SASEGT.